This T cell receptor (beta chain) was captured in a study of T cell responses to AZD1222 COVID-19 vaccine. This table comes from immunoSEQ multiplex PCR, and its TCRdb copy is limited to in-frame clones, with some not included. The data contain some 80,000 clones, about 83% of them singletons. Germline CDR1 and CDR2: MNHEY and SVGEGT. Trimming shortened V by 2 bases and J by 4 bases, and 15 bases separated the two germline ends. The CDR3 contains 16 residues. The rearrangement uses TRBV6-2 or TRBV6-3 and TRBJ2-1; D perhaps matches TRBD2 (5 bases). The TCR originated in an adult in good health. Sequencing was performed on peripheral blood, taken on day 0 of AZD1222 vaccination. Here the CDR3 reads CASSYPPGPGYNEQFF. CDR3 DNA sequence: TGTGCCAGCAGTTACCCCCCAGGCCCGGGGTACAATGAGCAGTTCTTC.